This TCR beta chain was retrieved from a study of response to subunit inactivated influenza vaccine. The CDR3 loop spans 16 amino acids. Germline-derived CDR1 and CDR2 are SGHRS and YFSETQ. V lost 3 bases, J lost 0 bases, and 15 bases lay in between. TCRdb re-analysed the RT-PCR reads in MiXCR, keeping a single row per CDR3 protein. The data show approximately 530,000 distinct CDR3 sequences, 7.6% seen once. The chain recombines TRBV5-1 with TRBJ1-1; D gene uncertain. This clonotype was sampled from a man aged 50 to 75 who received an inactivated influenza vaccine. The sequencing used PBMCs from blood, collected around 2 years after vaccination. The CDR3 DNA reads TGCGCCAGCAGCTACGCACCAGGCGGGGTGAACACTGAAGCTTTCTTT. As protein: CASSYAPGGVNTEAFF.